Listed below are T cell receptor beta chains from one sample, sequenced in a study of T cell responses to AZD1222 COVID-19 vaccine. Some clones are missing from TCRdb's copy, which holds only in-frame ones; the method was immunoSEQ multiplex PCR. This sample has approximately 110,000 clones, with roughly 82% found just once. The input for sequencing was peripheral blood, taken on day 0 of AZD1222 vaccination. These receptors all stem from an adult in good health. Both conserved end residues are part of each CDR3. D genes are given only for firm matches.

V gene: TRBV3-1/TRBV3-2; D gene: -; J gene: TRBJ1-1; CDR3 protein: CASSQARVSEAFF
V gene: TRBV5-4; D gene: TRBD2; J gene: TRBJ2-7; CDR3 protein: CASSSPISGGAIHEQYF
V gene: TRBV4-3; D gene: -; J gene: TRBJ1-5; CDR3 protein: CASSQDWTRGQPQHF
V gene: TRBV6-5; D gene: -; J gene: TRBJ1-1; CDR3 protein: CASSPWTVSEAFF
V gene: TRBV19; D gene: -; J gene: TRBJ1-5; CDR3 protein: CASSMGGTKPQHF
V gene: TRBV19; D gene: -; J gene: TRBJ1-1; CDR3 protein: CASNFRNTEAFF
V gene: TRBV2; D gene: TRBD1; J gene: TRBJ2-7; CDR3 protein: CASSALTGTGALPVSYEQYF
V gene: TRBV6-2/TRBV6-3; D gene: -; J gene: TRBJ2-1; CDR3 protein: CASSIRGVQGSYYNEQFF
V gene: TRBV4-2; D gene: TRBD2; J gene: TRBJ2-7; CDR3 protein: CASSQGVAGIYEQYF
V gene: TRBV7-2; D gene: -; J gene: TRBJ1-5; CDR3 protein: CASSFTSNQPQHF
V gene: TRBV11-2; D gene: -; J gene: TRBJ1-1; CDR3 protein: CASSFRTGFTEAFF
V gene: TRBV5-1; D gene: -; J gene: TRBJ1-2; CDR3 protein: CASSLLSGQAYATF
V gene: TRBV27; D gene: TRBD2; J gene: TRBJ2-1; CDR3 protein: CASSPSGGGAYTQFF
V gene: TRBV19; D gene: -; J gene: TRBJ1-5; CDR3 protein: CASSIEEGGQPQHF
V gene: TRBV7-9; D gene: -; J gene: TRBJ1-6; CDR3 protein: CASSSPGTNPNSPLHF
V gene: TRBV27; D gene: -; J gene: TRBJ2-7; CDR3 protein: CASSLSRGPYEQYF
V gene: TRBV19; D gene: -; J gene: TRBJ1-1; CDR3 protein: CASSMGRALNTEAFF
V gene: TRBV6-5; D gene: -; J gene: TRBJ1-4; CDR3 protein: CASSRRGDEKLFF
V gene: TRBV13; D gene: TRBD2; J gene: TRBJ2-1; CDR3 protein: CASSLIGGSYNEQFF
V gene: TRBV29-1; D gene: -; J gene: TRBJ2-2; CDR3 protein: CSASRGGTGELFF